This TCR beta chain was recorded in a study of blood T cell repertoires in COVID-19. The overall study: Samples of COVID-19 (acute and convalescent) were obtained from the United States, Italy and Spain. Nucleic acid was either cDNA or gDNA, and it came from T cells, B-cell-depleted T cells, or PBMCs.

As originally analysed: Quantification of nucleated cells was approximated via reference gene primer amplification. This table comes from immunoSEQ multiplex PCR, and its TCRdb copy is limited to in-frame clones, with some not included. V and J calls and clone size are as listed in that table; D and trimming were resolved from the DNA. Of 130,000 to 150,000 clones in the sample, 80% to 90% were seen once. Germline CDR1 reads SEHNR; CDR2 reads FQNEAQ (reference sequence). V was shortened by 3 bases and J by 5 bases, with 10 bases between the two germline ends. The CDR3 totals 13 residues. This clone was counted a single time.

The chain is built from TRBV7-9 and TRBJ1-2; the D gene is possibly TRBD1 (5 bases). This TCR was recovered from a woman aged 50 to 60 with acute or convalescent COVID-19. The sequenced sample was peripheral blood. CDR3 region: CASSFRQKYGYTF. The CDR3 DNA reads TGTGCCAGCAGCTTTCGACAGAAGTATGGCTACACCTTC.